Listed here are 12 T cell receptor beta chains from one sample, sequenced in a study of blood T cell repertoires in COVID-19. Repertoires were generated with immunoSEQ multiplex PCR, while TCRdb's copy carries only in-frame clones and drops some. The profile shows around 260,000 clones, 83% of them singletons. The sample was peripheral blood. The receptors originated from a woman aged 45-60 years who had recovered from COVID-19.

The rearrangement links TRBV18 to TRBJ1-3, with no clear D. This CDR3 is 17 amino acids long. Germline V gene data show CDR1 as KGHSH and CDR2 as LQKENI. The germline V and J ends were trimmed by 0 bases and 0 bases, with 12 bases remaining between them. For the CDR3, the DNA is TGTGCCAGCTCACCACCGATATCCGACATCTCTGGAAACACCATATATTTT. Translating it yields CASSPPISDISGNTIYF.

The chain recombines TRBV15 with TRBJ2-1, with 13 nucleotides matching TRBD2. CDR1 is LNHNV and CDR2 is YYDKDF in the germline V gene (reference sequence). The CDR3 is 16 residues long. V gave up 3 bases and J gave up 2 bases; unmatched junction bases: 1. CDR3 DNA: TGTGCCACCAGCAGGACTAGCGGGGGGACCTACAATGAGCAGTTCTTC. Its translation is CATSRTSGGTYNEQFF.

The CDR3 here is CASSQDLVASYNEQFF. In DNA form, the CDR3 reads TGCGCCAGCAGCCAAGATCTAGTGGCTTCCTACAATGAGCAGTTCTTC. The chain is built from TRBV4-3 and TRBJ2-1; D gene uncertain. V was cut by 0 bases and J by 1 base, with 10 bases left in between. This CDR3 has 16 residues. The germline gives CDR1 LGHNA, CDR2 YSLEER.

The V gene is TRBV20-1, the J gene TRBJ1-2; D ambiguous. The CDR3 consists of 11 residues. Trimming cost V 4 bases and J 7 bases, with 10 bases left between them. CDR1 DFQATT and CDR2 SNEGSKA come from the germline V gene (reference sequence). The CDR3 spells CSAIDFPGYTF. CDR3 in DNA: TGCAGTGCTATTGACTTCCCTGGCTACACCTTC.

The chain couples TRBV2 to TRBJ1-1, with a weak D call TRBD1 (6 bases). V shed 7 bases and J shed 2 bases, with 17 bases lying between them. Germline-derived CDR1 and CDR2 are SNHLY and FYNNEI. The CDR3 extends over 15 amino acids. The CDR3 reads CASIQGANFNTEAFF. DNA of the CDR3: TGTGCCAGCATACAGGGAGCCAACTTTAACACTGAAGCTTTCTTT.

This clone appeared a few times. The V and J genes are TRBV7-8 and TRBJ1-3; D is possibly TRBD1 (5 bases). The germline CDR1 and CDR2 sequences are SGHVS and FQNEAQ. This CDR3 contains 15 residues. Deletions cut 5 bases from V and 4 bases from J, with 15 bases between. Here the CDR3 DNA reads TGTGCCAGCAGCCATCGAAGACAGACAGGAAACACCATATATTTT. Amino acids: CASSHRRQTGNTIYF.

V usage is TRBV7-9 and J usage is TRBJ1-5; TRBD1 agrees at 7 bases. This CDR3 comprises 15 residues. Per germline, CDR1 SEHNR and CDR2 FQNEAQ (reference sequence). V trimming: 5 bases; J trimming: 2 bases; junction bases outside the gene matches: 6. Written as DNA, the CDR3 is TGTGCCAGCAGCATAGGGGGCGCGGGCAATCAGCCCCAGCATTTT. Translation: CASSIGGAGNQPQHF.

The chain is built from TRBV14 and TRBJ2-7; D gene unclear. V gave up 3 bases and J gave up 4 bases, with 4 bases separating them. The CDR3 loop spans 11 amino acids. Germline assignment: CDR1 SGHDN and CDR2 FVKESK. The CDR3 spells CASSQSYEQYF. The CDR3 DNA is TGTGCCAGCAGCCAGAGTTACGAGCAGTACTTC.

This clone has only one observation. CDR3 region: CATSDSDRAYEQYF. Written as DNA, the CDR3 is TGTGCCACCAGTGACTCCGACAGGGCTTACGAGCAGTACTTC. The chain combines TRBV24-1 with TRBJ2-7; TRBD1 aligns across 7 bases. From germline, CDR1 is KGHDR and CDR2 SFDVKD. J was trimmed by 4 bases and V by 4 bases; bases with no gene match: 6. The CDR3 totals 14 residues.

This sequence joins TRBV7-2 and TRBJ1-1, with D maybe TRBD1 (6 bases). Deletions cut 1 base from V and 0 bases from J, with 15 bases between. Germline V CDR1 and CDR2: SGHTA, FQGNSA. The CDR3 runs 17 residues. The CDR3 DNA reads as TGTGCCAGCAGCTTAGAGGGTTTGGGGGCCATGAACACTGAAGCTTTCTTT. This translates into CASSLEGLGAMNTEAFF.

The chain has TRBV6-1 and TRBJ2-7; TRBD1 matches at 9 bases. This CDR3 is built from 15 residues. Germline loops: CDR1 MNHNS, CDR2 SASEGT. The junction had 5 bases not matched to a gene; V was cut back by 0 bases and J by 5 bases. The CDR3 protein is CASSEAGTGSHEQYF. CDR3 coding DNA: TGTGCCAGCAGTGAAGCCGGGACAGGGTCCCACGAGCAGTACTTC.

This clone was counted once. The chain has TRBV5-1 and TRBJ2-2, with D perhaps TRBD1 (5 bases). With 2 bases removed from V and 0 bases from J, the gap between germline ends came to 8 bases. This CDR3 region has 15 residues. CDR1 and CDR2 (germline): SGHRS, YFSETQ. CDR3 nucleotide sequence: TGCGCCAGCAGCTTTGACAGCACGAACACCGGGGAGCTGTTTTTT. It codes for CASSFDSTNTGELFF. The variable domain in full, completed from reference TRBV5-1 and TRBJ2-2, reads KAGVTQTPRYLIKTRGQQVTLSCSPISGHRSVSWYQQTPGQGLQFLFEYFSETQRNKGNFPGRFSGRQFSNSRSEMNVSTLELGDSALYLCASSFDSTNTGELFFGEGSRLTVL.